This TCR beta chain came from a study of post-analysis software for immune sequencing data. Study-level points and caveats: Patients had higher frequencies than controls of five TRBV segments, including TRBV5-6, TRBV5-1 and TRBV20-1.

This clonotype was counted a few times. Its specificity is not known. One end of the junction fails to match germline, which may point to a read error. Built from TCR beta cDNA, the libraries had unique molecular identifiers in them. MiXCR, applied by TCRdb to the PCR reads, yields one record per CDR3 protein. The table has about 540,000 distinct CDR3 sequences, 34% seen once. The CDR3 has 14 residues. Germline V gene data show CDR1 as SEHNR and CDR2 as FQNEAQ (reference sequence). Sequencing was performed on blood. The V call is TRBV7-9, the J call TRBJ2-6; D perhaps matches TRBD1 (5 bases). This receptor was identified in a girl aged 2-17 years with multiple sclerosis. The DNA of the CDR3 is TGTGCCAGCAGTCAGACCTCTGGGGCCAACGCCCTGACTTTC. Protein: CASSQTSGANALTF.